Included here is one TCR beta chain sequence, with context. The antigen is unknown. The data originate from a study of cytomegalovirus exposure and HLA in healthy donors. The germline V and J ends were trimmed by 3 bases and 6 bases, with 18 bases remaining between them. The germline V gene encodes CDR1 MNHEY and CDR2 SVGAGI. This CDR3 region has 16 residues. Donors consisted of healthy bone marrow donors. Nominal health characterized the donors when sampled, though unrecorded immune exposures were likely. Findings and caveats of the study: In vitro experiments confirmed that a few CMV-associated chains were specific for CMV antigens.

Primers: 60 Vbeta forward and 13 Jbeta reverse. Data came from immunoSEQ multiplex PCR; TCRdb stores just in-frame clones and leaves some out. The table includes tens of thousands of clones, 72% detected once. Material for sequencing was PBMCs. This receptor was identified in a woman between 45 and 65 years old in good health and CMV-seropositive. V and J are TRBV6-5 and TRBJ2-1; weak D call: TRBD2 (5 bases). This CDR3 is CASSYGLGSRANEQFF. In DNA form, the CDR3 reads TGTGCCAGCAGTTATGGACTCGGGTCGAGGGCCAATGAGCAGTTCTTC.